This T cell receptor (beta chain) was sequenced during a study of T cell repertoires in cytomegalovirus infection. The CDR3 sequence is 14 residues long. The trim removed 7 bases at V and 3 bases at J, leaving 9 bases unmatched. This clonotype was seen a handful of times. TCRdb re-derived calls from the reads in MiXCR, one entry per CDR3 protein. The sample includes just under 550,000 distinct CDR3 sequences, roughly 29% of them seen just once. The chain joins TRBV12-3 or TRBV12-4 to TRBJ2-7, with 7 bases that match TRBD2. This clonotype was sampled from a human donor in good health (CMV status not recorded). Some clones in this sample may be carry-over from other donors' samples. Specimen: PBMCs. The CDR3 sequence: CASTLGGLHYEQYF. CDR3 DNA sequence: TGTGCCAGCACCCTGGGGGGACTACACTACGAGCAGTACTTC.